This section outlines one T cell receptor (beta chain) sequence together with its context. Antigen: not known. Assay used: immunoSEQ multiplex PCR; TCRdb lists only in-frame clones, some missing. The repertoire holds about 140,000 clones, 85% to 90% seen once, with 3.1% in the top ten. The source of the sample is a study of T cell responses to AZD1222 COVID-19 vaccine. General observations from the study: Recipients of two AZD1222 doses showed rising Spike-specific TCR breadth and depth. Distributed over spike, vaccine-associated CD4 TCRs predominated at 160-218 and 743-854.

The CDR3 sequence is 13 residues long. Trimming pared 8 bases from V and 3 bases from J, leaving 10 bases between. Germline loops: CDR1 SGHAT, CDR2 FQNNGV. Whether given at about 4 or about 12 weeks, second doses were pooled. The receptor comes from an adult who received the AZD1222 COVID-19 vaccine. The chain links TRBV11-2 to TRBJ1-4; D is unresolved. This specimen consisted of peripheral blood, obtained 28 days after the second AZD1222 dose. CDR3 sequence: CASAVQPNEKLFF. CDR3 DNA sequence: TGTGCCAGCGCAGTCCAGCCTAATGAAAAACTGTTTTTT.